Below are 21 T cell receptor beta chains sequenced from a single sample in a study of T cells after posttransplantation cyclophosphamide. A marrow graft followed busulfan-fludarabine conditioning, with cyclophosphamide on days +3 and +4. The table came from immunoSEQ multiplex PCR; TCRdb's copy has only in-frame clones and leaves some out. The table includes about 43,000 clones, roughly 91% detected once. The material was PBMCs, obtained roughly 59 days after allogeneic stem cell transplant with posttransplant cyclophosphamide. The receptors here all came from a male patient aged 60-70 years who received an allogeneic stem cell transplant from a related donor and was CMV-positive. Part of the T cell pool may stem from the graft donor.

V usage is TRBV5-6 and J usage is TRBJ2-3; 10 bases agree with TRBD2. The ends lost 4 bases at V and 2 bases at J; junction bases unmatched: 10. This CDR3 spans 17 amino acids. The germline V gene has CDR1 SGHDT and CDR2 YYEEEE. CDR3 residues: CASSRDRLAGFTDTQYF. The CDR3 DNA reads as TGTGCCAGCAGCCGAGATAGACTAGCGGGTTTCACAGATACGCAGTATTTT.

The chain combines TRBV21-1 with TRBJ1-1. TRBV21-1 represents a pseudogene. The CDR3 has 18 amino acids. The CDR3 DNA reads TGTGCCAGCAGCTTCCGGGGGGAAAACAAACTCCGAGGCACTGAAGCTTTCTTT. The encoded protein is CASSFRGENKLRGTEAFF.

The chain couples TRBV6-1 to TRBJ1-6; 8 bases map to TRBD1. In germline, CDR1 is MNHNS, CDR2 SASEGT. With V trimmed by 6 bases and J by 7 bases, 8 bases remained unmatched. The CDR3 loop spans 15 amino acids. CDR3 region: CASRTITGGNSPLHF. In nucleotides, the CDR3 is TGTGCCAGCAGGACTATAACAGGGGGGAATTCACCCCTCCACTTT.

The chain recombines TRBV4-1 with TRBJ1-1; unclear D gene. V was shortened by 0 bases and J by 4 bases, with 12 bases between the two germline ends. CDR1 and CDR2 (germline): MGHRA, YSYEKL. CDR3 size: 15 residues. CDR3: CASSQDSPGGTEAFF. DNA for the CDR3: TGCGCCAGCAGCCAAGATTCCCCCGGTGGCACTGAAGCTTTCTTT.

This chain joins TRBV6-4 and TRBJ2-1; 8 nucleotides agree with TRBD1. Germline CDR1 MRHNA, CDR2 SNTAGT. The V gene end was trimmed by 4 bases and the J gene end by 4 bases; junction bases not matched to a gene: 0. The CDR3 is made up of 13 amino acids. Written as DNA, the CDR3 is TGTGCCAGCAGTGGGGACAGGTACAATGAGCAGTTCTTC. This sequence encodes CASSGDRYNEQFF.

Only a few counts were recorded for this clone. The chain joins TRBV19 to TRBJ2-7; tentatively, D is TRBD1 (6 bases). Germline CDR1 and CDR2: LNHDA and SQIVND (reference sequence). CDR3 length: 18 residues. Trimming removed 3 bases from V and 0 bases from J, with 21 bases in between. The CDR3 region is CASSMAPLQGPNSYEQYF. DNA of the CDR3: TGTGCCAGTAGTATGGCCCCCCTACAGGGACCTAACTCCTACGAGCAGTACTTC.

CDR3 coding DNA: TGTGCCAGCAGTAAGACAGACAGTAGGGGCTATGGCTACACCTTC. It specifies CASSKTDSRGYGYTF. The chain carries TRBV27 and TRBJ1-2, with a weak D call TRBD1 (5 bases). V was cut by 5 bases and J by 4 bases, with 17 bases left in between. Germline assignment: CDR1 MNHEY and CDR2 SMNVEV (reference sequence). The CDR3 totals 15 residues.

This clone is a singleton in its sample. The chain carries TRBV12-5 and TRBJ2-1; D perhaps matches TRBD2 (6 bases). Germline loops: CDR1 LGHNT, CDR2 FRNRAP. The V end lost 4 bases, the J end lost 10 bases, and 26 bases lay between the germline ends. The CDR3 length is 17 residues. The CDR3 DNA reads TGTGCTAGTGGTTCTCTTCCGATTGGGGGGAGAGGAGGGGAGCAGTTCTTC. It specifies CASGSLPIGGRGGEQFF.

The genes are TRBV30 and TRBJ1-2; 7 bases align to TRBD1. V shed 5 bases, J shed 8 bases, and the junction held 11 bases outside the gene matches. CDR1 and CDR2 (germline): GTSNPN, SVGIG (reference sequence). The CDR3 length is 13 residues. For the CDR3, the DNA is TGTGCCTGGGGCCCGGGACAGCGTTCGGGCTACACCTTC. Protein: CAWGPGQRSGYTF.

The V gene is TRBV2, the J gene TRBJ1-4; D is ambiguous. Deletions cut 5 bases from V and 7 bases from J, with 14 bases between. This CDR3 is 14 amino acids long. The germline V gene has CDR1 SNHLY and CDR2 FYNNEI. CDR3 nucleotides: TGTGCCAGCAGTCTGCTGGAAGCGGGTGAAAAACTGTTTTTT. This gives the protein CASSLLEAGEKLFF.

This clone was recorded once. V gene TRBV29-1 combines with J gene TRBJ1-6, with a possible D match to TRBD1 (6 bases). This CDR3 region has 14 residues. V was shortened by 7 bases and J by 5 bases, with 15 bases between the two germline ends. Germline V CDR1 and CDR2: SQVTM, ANQGSEA. The DNA of the CDR3 is TGCAGCGCCCGACTGGACAGAAATAATTCACCCCTCCACTTT. Its protein product is CSARLDRNNSPLHF.

In its sample, this clone was seen a few times. The chain links TRBV5-5 to TRBJ2-7, with 14 bases matching TRBD2. Germline V gives CDR1 SGHKS, CDR2 YYEKEE (reference sequence). This CDR3 spans 17 amino acids. Unmatched junction bases numbered 12, after V lost 2 bases and J lost 8 bases. CDR3 loop: CASSFGTSGGSGSKQYV. The CDR3, as DNA: TGTGCCAGCAGCTTCGGGACTAGCGGGGGCAGTGGGAGTAAGCAGTACGTC.

This sequence joins TRBV4-1 and TRBJ2-4; a weak D match, TRBD1 (5 bases). Trimming removed 4 bases at V and 5 bases at J, with 15 bases between. The CDR3 contains 15 residues. Germline CDR1 is MGHRA and CDR2 is YSYEKL. CDR3 protein: CASSLTRQQQNIQYF. Written as DNA, the CDR3 is TGCGCCAGCAGCCTCACTCGACAGCAGCAAAACATTCAGTACTTC.

The rearrangement joins TRBV5-1 to TRBJ2-1; TRBD1 aligns across 7 bases. After removal of 0 bases from V and 9 bases from J, the junction contained 9 bases not matched to a gene. This CDR3 contains 15 residues. Germline V gene lookup returns CDR1 SGHRS and CDR2 YFSETQ. The CDR3 DNA reads as TGCGCCAGCAGCTTGGAGGGGGCCGACTTGGCTGAGCAGTTCTTC. Its translation: CASSLEGADLAEQFF.

The chain joins TRBV18 to TRBJ1-2; 10 bases are a match to TRBD1. Germline CDR1 is KGHSH and CDR2 is LQKENI. J was trimmed by 7 bases and V by 4 bases; bases with no gene match: 9. CDR3 size: 15 residues. CDR3 amino acids: CASSLGQGDHSGYTF. CDR3 nucleotide sequence: TGTGCCAGCTCACTTGGACAGGGGGACCATAGTGGCTACACCTTC.

The CDR3 DNA sequence: TGTGCCAGTAGTATAGGGAGGTGGAGCAATCAGCCCCAGCATTTT. It codes for CASSIGRWSNQPQHF. This sequence joins TRBV19 and TRBJ1-5, with D hard to call. Trimming pared 1 base from V and 1 base from J, leaving 8 bases between. The germline gives CDR1 LNHDA, CDR2 SQIVND (reference sequence). This CDR3 spans 15 amino acids.

The chain combines TRBV19 with TRBJ1-3, with 10 positions matching TRBD1. With 4 bases clipped from V and 0 bases from J, the junction kept 6 bases outside the gene matches. The germline V gene encodes CDR1 LNHDA and CDR2 SQIVND (reference sequence). The CDR3 loop spans 17 amino acids. The CDR3 reads CASSKDRGTLSGNTIYF. For the CDR3, the DNA is TGTGCCAGTAGTAAGGACAGGGGGACCCTCTCTGGAAACACCATATATTTT. Based on the CDR3 plus reference TRBV19 and TRBJ1-3, the full variable domain is DGGITQSPKYLFRKEGQNVTLSCEQNLNHDAMYWYRQDPGQGLRLIYYSQIVNDFQKGDIAEGYSVSREKKESFPLTVTSAQKNPTAFYLCASSKDRGTLSGNTIYFGEGSWLTVV.

This sequence joins TRBV4-1 and TRBJ2-1, with D possibly being TRBD1 (6 bases). CDR1 and CDR2 from the germline V gene are MGHRA and YSYEKL. V lost 8 bases and J 4 bases, leaving 9 bases between the germline ends. The CDR3 length is 12 residues. DNA for the CDR3: TGCGCCAGCGGGGGCCGATACAATGAGCAGTTCTTC. Translated: CASGGRYNEQFF.

This chain uses TRBV30 with TRBJ2-5, with TRBD2 as a possible D gene (5 bases). This CDR3 contains 13 residues. CDR1 and CDR2 from the germline V gene are GTSNPN and SVGIG (reference sequence). Between the trimmed V and J ends, which lost 0 bases and 5 bases, there was a span of 10 bases. The CDR3 nucleotides read TGTGCCTGGAGTGTTCGCGGCGGGGAGACCCAGTACTTC. It encodes CAWSVRGGETQYF.

The chain carries TRBV11-2 and TRBJ1-5, with a possible D match to TRBD1 (6 bases). The germline V and J ends were trimmed by 5 bases and 6 bases, with 17 bases remaining between them. The germline V gene encodes CDR1 SGHAT and CDR2 FQNNGV. CDR3 length: 15 residues. CDR3 sequence reads: CASSPTGGRIQPQHF. In DNA form, the CDR3 reads TGTGCCAGCAGCCCGACGGGGGGGCGCATTCAGCCCCAGCATTTT.

This chain joins TRBV18 and TRBJ2-1; 7 bases line up with TRBD1. Germline V gene sequence: CDR1 KGHSH, CDR2 LQKENI. The CDR3 totals 15 residues. V shed 1 base, J shed 5 bases, and the junction held 5 bases outside the gene matches. CDR3: CASSPQQGSHNEQFF. CDR3 coding DNA: TGTGCCAGCTCACCACAACAGGGGTCCCACAATGAGCAGTTCTTC.